This entry lists 7 T cell receptor beta chains sequenced from one sample in a study of blood T cell repertoires in COVID-19. Sequencing used immunoSEQ multiplex PCR; TCRdb keeps in-frame clones, though not all of them. The table has over 90,000 clones, about nine tenths seen once; the top ten hold around 3.4%. The sample consisted of peripheral blood. All receptors derive from a woman in her 70s with acute or convalescent COVID-19.

V and J are TRBV7-2 and TRBJ1-1, with 10 bases that match TRBD1. V dropped 2 bases and J dropped 7; count of bases not matched to a gene: 4. There are 14 residues in the CDR3. Germline CDR1 and CDR2: SGHTA and FQGNSA. The CDR3: CASSLWGQGNEAFF. The CDR3 DNA follows: TGTGCCAGCAGCTTATGGGGACAGGGGAATGAAGCTTTCTTT.

The chain recombines TRBV27 with TRBJ2-1, with D possibly TRBD1 on 6 matching bases. Trimming left V 4 bases short and J 8 bases short, with 12 bases between. Per the germline V gene, CDR1 is MNHEY and CDR2 is SMNVEV (reference sequence). This CDR3 has 13 residues. CDR3 bases: TGTGCCAGCAGTTCTATGGCAGGGGATGAGCAGTTCTTC. Protein product: CASSSMAGDEQFF.

J is TRBJ1-2 and V is TRBV28; 7 positions match TRBD1. CDR1 MDHEN and CDR2 SYDVKM come from the germline V gene. V shed 4 bases, J shed 4 bases, and the junction held 3 bases outside the gene matches. The CDR3 extends over 13 amino acids. CDR3 sequence (DNA): TGTGCCAGCAGTTATCAGGGGGGCTATGGCTACACCTTC. This sequence encodes CASSYQGGYGYTF.

The chain employs TRBV12-5 and TRBJ2-5, with 10 bases matching TRBD2. Unmatched junction bases numbered 7, after V lost 7 bases and J lost 5 bases. The CDR3 runs to 14 residues. The germline gives CDR1 LGHNT, CDR2 FRNRAP. CDR3 sequence (DNA): TGTGCTAGTGCCCCGGGACTAGCGAGTGAGACCCAGTACTTC. Its protein is CASAPGLASETQYF.

This chain uses TRBV18 with TRBJ2-7, with D hard to call. V lost 5 bases, J lost 2 bases, and 16 bases lay in between. Per germline, CDR1 KGHSH and CDR2 LQKENI. CDR3 size: 15 residues. CDR3: CASSKDPGSPYEQYF. The CDR3 DNA follows: TGTGCCAGCTCAAAGGATCCCGGGTCTCCCTACGAGCAGTACTTC.

The J gene is TRBJ1-6, the V gene TRBV5-1; D might be TRBD1 (5 bases). Trimming took 2 bases from V and 7 from J, leaving 19 bases between them. CDR1 is SGHRS, CDR2 YFSETQ, per germline. This CDR3 has 17 residues. Here the CDR3 reads CASSLVGDPGSNSPLHF. CDR3 DNA sequence: TGCGCCAGCAGCTTAGTAGGGGATCCCGGATCAAATTCACCCCTCCACTTT.

The V gene is TRBV19, the J gene TRBJ1-6; possible D gene TRBD1, 6 bases. The CDR3 covers 14 residues. Trimming removed 6 bases from V and 9 bases from J, with 15 bases in between. CDR1 is LNHDA and CDR2 is SQIVND in the germline V gene (reference sequence). This CDR3 reads CASRQQGGTSPLHF. DNA for the CDR3: TGTGCCAGTAGGCAACAGGGCGGTACTTCACCCCTCCACTTT.